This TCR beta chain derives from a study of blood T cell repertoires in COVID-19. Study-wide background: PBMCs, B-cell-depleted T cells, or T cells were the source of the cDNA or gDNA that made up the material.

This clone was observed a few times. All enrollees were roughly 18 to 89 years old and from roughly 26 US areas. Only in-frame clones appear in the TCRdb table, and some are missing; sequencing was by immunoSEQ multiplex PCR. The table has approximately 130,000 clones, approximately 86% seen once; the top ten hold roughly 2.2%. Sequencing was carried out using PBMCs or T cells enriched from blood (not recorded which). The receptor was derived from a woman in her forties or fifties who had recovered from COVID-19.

For the CDR3, the DNA is TGCAGCGTGGGGGAGGGATGGGGGACCCAGTACTTC. Translated: CSVGEGWGTQYF. The gene calls are TRBV29-1 and TRBJ2-5; the match to TRBD2 covers 7 bases. This CDR3 has 12 amino acids. Germline CDR1 reads SQVTM; CDR2 reads ANQGSEA. The V gene end was trimmed by 6 bases and the J gene end by 7 bases; junction bases not matched to a gene: 8.